This TCR beta chain was sequenced in a study of blood T cell repertoires in COVID-19 (dated by TCRdb to about 2020). General notes on the study: Samples covering the acute and convalescent phases of COVID-19 were provided by collaborators in the United States, Italy and Spain. The material from the prospective study consisted of cDNA or gDNA derived from T cells, B-cell-depleted T cells, or PBMCs. The dataset comprised deeply sampled blood TCRbeta repertoires from subjects exposed to, actively infected with, or recovered from COVID-19. The repertoires were released in a freely available public database intended as a resource for research on the immune response to SARS-CoV-2. The samples were drawn from the first 160 participants of the ongoing ImmuneRACE study and from some 1,300 subjects provided by 6 global collaborators. The sample metadata nearly always contained a de-identified subject ID, COVID-19 status, age in years and sex. Where HLA class I and class II types were available, the types were taken from metadata supplied by the sample provider, not from assay-based typing.

Details on this clone: The antigen it recognizes is unknown. The input lacks base qualities; no much larger clone sits a single base away.

V sheds 1 base and J sheds 8 bases, leaving 15 bases between their ends. The germline V gene (reference sequence) gives CDR1 as GTSNPN and CDR2 as SVGIG. From cysteine to phenylalanine, the CDR3 is 14 amino acids long. Only CDR3 DNA remains: 42 bases, in frame from the first base. General findings and caveats noted by the study authors: The quantity of clinical and demographic metadata differed by source and by participant and was supplied without curation.

Participants in the prospective study were aged roughly 18 to 100 years, lived in 20 to 25 United States geographic areas, and enrolled through a virtual design. To assign participants to cohorts, the prospective study relied on clinical history that participants themselves reported in a screening survey and a study questionnaire. Exposed participants had been in contact with someone with a PCR-confirmed or clinician-diagnosed COVID-19 case within 2 weeks of study entry. Mobile phlebotomists in the prospective study collected whole blood, serum and a nasopharyngeal or oropharyngeal swab from every participant. Over an approximately two-month period, participants in the prospective study had the option of providing additional blood draws and questionnaires. Prospective study blood samples were shipped either frozen or at room temperature before DNA extraction. TCRbeta CDR3 regions were amplified from genomic DNA using the immunoSEQ Assay, a bias-controlled multiplex PCR. The paper's processing steps were these. The number of nucleated cells in each sample was estimated by amplification of reference gene primers within the assay. To quantify the absolute abundance of each unique TCRbeta CDR3 rearrangement, sequence reads were collapsed and filtered. For each sample, productive Simpson clonality was calculated as the square root of Simpson's diversity index over productive rearrangements. TCRdb took this table from immuneACCESS and kept in-frame rearrangements with V and J called. Such tables lack part of the clones; where checked against another copy, unresolved V genes explain under half of the gap, and the rest is unexplained. That table furnishes V, J and clone size, whereas the DNA furnished D and trimming. A total of about 270,000 clones appear in this sample, around 93% of them only once. In total, the top ten clones hold approximately 2.7% of the sample.

The TCR comes from a man aged 35-49 years who had been exposed to COVID-19. The specimen sequenced was PBMCs or T cells enriched from blood (not recorded which). The receptor chain draws on TRBV30 and TRBJ2-4; D gene: possibly TRBD2, on 6 matching bases. The bases read TGTGCCTGGAGTGCCGCCCGGGGGAGTGACATTCAGTACTTC. Protein translation: CAWSAARGSDIQYF.